This is a list of T cell receptor beta chains from one sample in a study of metastatic and nonmetastatic thyroid tumors. Via MiXCR, TCRdb re-called the PCR reads. The table includes more than 4,000 clones, around 23% detected once. Sequencing was performed on tumor tissue. Receptors were obtained from a male donor with papillary thyroid cancer or a benign thyroid nodule (not recorded which). Some clones in this sample may be carry-over from other donors' samples. The CDR3 runs from the conserved cysteine through the conserved F or W. D genes are given only for firm matches. Some rows mark clone size as missing; the rest say once, few, many or name a class of expanded clone.

V gene	clone size	J gene	D gene	CDR3 protein	CDR3 DNA
TRBV6-1	few	TRBJ1-5	TRBD1	CASSKGALRRPDQPQHF	TGTGCCAGCAGCAAGGGGGCCCTAAGAAGGCCCGATCAGCCCCAGCATTTT
TRBV2	large	TRBJ2-7	TRBD1	CASSDMGQASYEQYF	TGTGCCAGCAGTGATATGGGACAGGCGTCCTACGAGCAGTACTTC
TRBV12-3/TRBV12-4	large	TRBJ2-7	TRBD2	CASSWASGSREQYF	TGTGCCAGCAGTTGGGCTAGCGGGTCAAGAGAGCAGTACTTC
TRBV28	-	TRBJ1-2	TRBD1	CASSSTGTGANYGYTF	TGTGCCAGCAGTTCTACCGGGACAGGGGCTAACTATGGCTACACCTTC
TRBV20-1	-	TRBJ2-1	-	CSRSGVANEQFF	TGCAGCCGGTCGGGGGTTGCCAATGAGCAGTTCTTC
TRBV19	medium-sized	TRBJ2-3	TRBD1	CASSRAGGLGDTQYF	TGTGCCAGTAGTAGGGCAGGGGGCCTCGGGGATACGCAGTATTTT
TRBV6-5	-	TRBJ1-6	-	CASSLGQGNSPLHF	TGTGCCAGCAGTTTAGGGCAGGGGAATTCACCCCTCCACTTT
TRBV20-1	large	TRBJ2-2	-	CSARKPGRVNGELFF	TGCAGTGCTAGAAAGCCGGGGCGGGTTAACGGGGAGCTGTTTTTT
TRBV18	-	TRBJ2-6	-	CASSPQTMGGENVLTF	TGTGCCAGCTCACCACAGACAATGGGTGGGGAAAACGTCCTGACTTTC
TRBV20-1	medium-sized	TRBJ1-2	-	CSAREPPLAGYPYTF	TGCAGTGCTAGAGAGCCCCCCCTGGCTGGGTATCCGTACACCTTC
TRBV5-1	medium-sized	TRBJ2-3	TRBD2	CASSRPSSGSTDTQYF	TGCGCCAGCAGCAGACCCTCTAGCGGAAGCACAGATACGCAGTATTTT
TRBV7-1	few	TRBJ2-2	TRBD2	CASSSQSGLAGGRSTGELFF	TGTGCCAGCAGCTCACAGTCCGGACTAGCGGGAGGGCGTAGCACCGGGGAGCTGTTTTTT
TRBV20-1	medium-sized	TRBJ2-7	-	CSARAIEVYSGTPYEQYF	TGCAGTGCTAGAGCTATTGAAGTTTATTCCGGGACTCCCTACGAGCAGTACTTC
TRBV6-1	many	TRBJ2-2	-	CASSEITGTPWELFF	TGTGCCAGCAGTGAGATCACAGGGACACCGTGGGAGCTGTTTTTT
TRBV27	medium-sized	TRBJ2-7	TRBD1	CASSLLDRVGEQYF	TGTGCCAGCAGTTTACTCGACAGGGTGGGAGAGCAGTACTTC
TRBV6-1	-	TRBJ2-5	TRBD2	CASRPGTSGSQETQYF	TGTGCCAGCAGGCCCGGGACTAGCGGATCTCAAGAGACCCAGTACTTC
TRBV2	few	TRBJ1-5	TRBD1	CASGRDRGEQPQHF	TGTGCCAGTGGACGGGACAGGGGTGAGCAGCCCCAGCATTTT
TRBV9	-	TRBJ2-7	-	CASSVGLSYEQYF	TGTGCCAGCAGCGTCGGCCTTTCCTACGAGCAGTACTTC
TRBV11-1	once	TRBJ1-3	TRBD1	CASSWGQGSGNTIYF	TGTGCCAGCAGCTGGGGACAGGGAAGCGGAAACACCATATATTTT
TRBV20-1	medium-sized	TRBJ1-1	-	CSALGIMNTEAFF	TGCAGTGCCCTCGGGATCATGAACACTGAAGCTTTCTTT
TRBV19	medium-sized	TRBJ2-3	TRBD2	CASSSTSGSTDTQYF	TGTGCCAGTAGTTCAACTAGCGGTAGCACAGATACGCAGTATTTT
TRBV6-1	medium-sized	TRBJ2-4	-	CASSGGTGNKWF	TGTGCCAGCAGTGGGGGGACGGGAAATAAGTGGTTC
TRBV6-2/TRBV6-3	few	TRBJ2-2	-	CASSYRAGELFF	TGTGCCAGCAGTTACAGAGCCGGGGAGCTGTTTTTT
TRBV29-1	medium-sized	TRBJ2-2	-	CSVEARKGTGELFF	TGCAGCGTTGAAGCTCGAAAAGGGACCGGGGAGCTGTTTTTT
TRBV7-1	-	TRBJ2-1	TRBD2	CASSPALITSGRAAGGQFF	TGTGCCAGCAGCCCAGCACTTATTACTAGCGGGAGGGCCGCCGGCGGGCAGTTCTTC
TRBV18	-	TRBJ2-6	TRBD1	CASSPRTGALSLANVLTF	TGTGCCAGCTCACCGCGGACAGGAGCTCTCTCCTTGGCCAACGTCCTGACTTTC
TRBV6-1	few	TRBJ1-5	-	CASSPGPRRVHPHHF	TGTGCCAGCAGTCCAGGACCGCGACGAGTTCATCCCCATCATTTT
TRBV4-1	medium-sized	TRBJ2-7	-	CASSQEPYEQYF	TGCGCCAGCAGCCAAGAGCCCTACGAGCAGTACTTC
TRBV18	-	TRBJ2-3	-	CATGGGPTDTQYF	TGTGCCACAGGAGGGGGGCCCACAGATACGCAGTATTTT
TRBV6-1	-	TRBJ2-7	TRBD2	CASSEWGLAGGLEQYF	TGTGCCAGCAGTGAATGGGGACTAGCGGGAGGTTTAGAGCAGTACTTC
TRBV11-2	once	TRBJ2-7	-	CASSSFGLKHEQYF	TGTGCCAGCAGCTCATTTGGACTAAAGCACGAGCAGTACTTC
TRBV11-2	medium-sized	TRBJ2-7	TRBD2	CASSEGLAGGLSYEQYF	TGTGCCAGCAGCGAAGGACTAGCGGGAGGCCTCTCCTACGAGCAGTACTTC
TRBV6-2/TRBV6-3	large	TRBJ2-1	TRBD2	CASISGLAGYNEQFF	TGTGCCAGCATCTCCGGACTAGCGGGCTACAATGAGCAGTTCTTC
TRBV6-5	few	TRBJ1-2	-	CASSYSGGKKSYGYTF	TGTGCCAGCAGTTACTCGGGGGGCAAAAAGAGCTATGGCTACACCTTC
TRBV6-2/TRBV6-3	few	TRBJ2-6	TRBD1	CASTHRGSGANVLTF	TGTGCCAGCACCCACAGGGGTTCTGGGGCCAACGTCCTGACTTTC
TRBV7-9	-	TRBJ2-7	-	CASSLEQDPSYEQYF	TGTGCCAGCAGCTTAGAACAGGATCCTTCCTACGAGCAGTACTTC
TRBV6-2/TRBV6-3	few	TRBJ2-7	-	CASHDPANYYEQYF	TGTGCCAGCCACGATCCGGCCAACTACTACGAGCAGTACTTC
TRBV10-3	few	TRBJ2-7	-	CATQRAPSYEQYF	TGTGCCACACAGAGGGCCCCTTCCTACGAGCAGTACTTC
TRBV10-2	few	TRBJ2-2	-	CASRGGTPSGGELFF	TGCGCCAGCAGAGGCGGGACTCCAAGTGGGGGGGAGCTGTTTTTT